These 25 T cell receptor beta chains originate from one sample sequenced in a study of blood T cell repertoires in COVID-19. Libraries were prepared by immunoSEQ multiplex PCR; TCRdb keeps only in-frame clonotypes and omits some of them. Of 210,000 or so clones in the sample, about 90% are singletons; the top ten hold 1.5%. The source material was peripheral blood. Every receptor here comes from a man aged 18 to 29 with active or convalescent COVID-19.

The J gene is TRBJ2-5, the V gene TRBV4-2; 8 bases are a match to TRBD1. Germline trimming cut 0 bases from V and 5 bases from J; bases unmatched to any gene: 11. The CDR3 length is 17 residues. CDR1 LGHNA and CDR2 YNFKEQ come from the germline V gene. The CDR3 here is CASSQDVSTTGAETQYF. Written as DNA, the CDR3 is TGTGCCAGCAGCCAAGATGTCTCGACGACAGGGGCGGAGACCCAGTACTTC.

The CDR3 DNA sequence: TGTGCCAGCAGTTTAGGGGGGACCCAATACAATGAGCAGTTCTTC. Amino acids: CASSLGGTQYNEQFF. The chain joins TRBV28 to TRBJ2-1; D is possibly TRBD2 (6 bases). The CDR3 has 15 residues. The ends were cut back, 2 bases at V and 4 bases at J, with 12 bases in the middle. Germline V gives CDR1 MDHEN, CDR2 SYDVKM.

The chain combines TRBV18 with TRBJ1-2; 10 bases agree with TRBD1. This CDR3 spans 15 amino acids. With 0 bases clipped from V and 8 bases from J, the junction kept 6 bases outside the gene matches. The V gene's germline CDR1 is KGHSH and CDR2 LQKENI. The CDR3 is CASSPPDRGVQGYTF. CDR3 bases: TGTGCCAGCTCACCACCGGACAGGGGGGTTCAGGGCTACACCTTC. Combining the CDR3 with reference TRBV18 and TRBJ1-2 gives the whole variable domain NAGVMQNPRHLVRRRGQEARLRCSPMKGHSHVYWYRQLPEEGLKFMVYLQKENIIDESGMPKERFSAEFPKEGPSILRIQQVVRGDSAAYFCASSPPDRGVQGYTFGSGTRLTVV.

This rearrangement joins TRBV6-2 or TRBV6-3 to TRBJ2-1, with 7 bases fitting TRBD2. Germline-derived CDR1 and CDR2 are MNHEY and SVGEGT. This CDR3 has 17 residues. Trimming at V came to 2 bases and at J to 0 bases, leaving 7 bases not matched to a gene. The CDR3 loop is CASSYRSSGSSYNEQFF. The CDR3 coding sequence is TGTGCCAGCAGTTACCGCTCTAGCGGAAGCTCCTACAATGAGCAGTTCTTC.

Only one count was recorded for this clone. This chain uses TRBV28 with TRBJ1-5, with D unclear. CDR1 is MDHEN and CDR2 is SYDVKM in the germline V gene. CDR3 size: 12 residues. Trimming removed 6 bases from V and 5 bases from J, with 8 bases in between. The CDR3 coding sequence is TGTGCCAGCAGGATCAGTGATCAGCCCCAGCATTTT. Encoded protein: CASRISDQPQHF.

This clone was picked up one time. The chain combines TRBV11-2 with TRBJ2-2, with TRBD2 matching 8 bases. This CDR3 has 16 amino acids. Looked up from germline, CDR1 is SGHAT and CDR2 is FQNNGV. V lost 1 base, J lost 6 bases, and 7 bases stayed unmatched. The CDR3 DNA is TGTGCCAGCAGCTTAGGAGCGGGAGATTCCCCCGGGGAGCTGTTTTTT. This gives the protein CASSLGAGDSPGELFF.

This clone has just one count. This rearrangement joins TRBV27 to TRBJ2-5, with TRBD2 matching over 10 bases. Trimming removed 3 bases from V and 5 bases from J; junction bases left unmatched: 6. Germline CDR1 reads MNHEY; CDR2 reads SMNVEV (reference sequence). The CDR3 is 15 amino acids. The DNA for the CDR3 is TGTGCCAGCAGTTTGGCTAGCGGGAGACGGGAGACCCAGTACTTC. Translated: CASSLASGRRETQYF.

CDR3 in DNA: TGTGCCAGCTCGTCCCAGGGTCGCGAAGCTTTCTTT. Residues: CASSSQGREAFF. V gene TRBV18 combines with J gene TRBJ1-1, with D maybe TRBD1 (5 bases). The CDR3 runs to 12 residues. V lost 6 bases and J 8 bases, leaving 13 bases between the germline ends. CDR1 and CDR2 from the germline V gene are KGHSH and LQKENI.

The rearrangement links TRBV7-2 to TRBJ2-5; 10 positions agree with TRBD2. From germline, CDR1 is SGHTA and CDR2 FQGNSA. CDR3 length: 16 residues. Trimming at V came to 1 base and at J to 5 bases, leaving 7 bases not matched to a gene. The CDR3 sequence: CASSLVLAGVIETQYF. Written as DNA, the CDR3 is TGTGCCAGCAGCTTAGTCCTAGCGGGAGTGATTGAGACCCAGTACTTC.

The rearrangement links TRBV20-1 to TRBJ2-2; 12 bases match TRBD2. In germline, CDR1 is DFQATT, CDR2 SNEGSKA (reference sequence). CDR3 length: 18 amino acids. V shed 3 bases and J 5 bases; nucleotides not matched to a gene: 13. The CDR3 nucleotides are TGCAGTGCTAGTCCGGGACTAGCGGGTTGGGGTGGGACCGGGGAGCTGTTTTTT. Translation: CSASPGLAGWGGTGELFF.

The genes are TRBV6-1 and TRBJ2-7; a possible D gene is TRBD2 (6 bases). With 4 bases removed from V and 4 bases from J, the gap between germline ends came to 20 bases. This CDR3 is 16 amino acids long. In germline, CDR1 is MNHNS, CDR2 SASEGT. The CDR3 is CASSVRGTGGEYEQYF. In DNA form, the CDR3 reads TGTGCCAGCAGTGTTAGAGGGACTGGGGGTGAGTACGAGCAGTACTTC.

The V gene is TRBV27, the J gene TRBJ2-3; 12 positions agree with TRBD2. The CDR3 spans 15 residues. Trimming took 5 bases from V and 3 from J; bases not matched to a gene: 3. Germline CDR1 MNHEY, CDR2 SMNVEV (reference sequence). The CDR3 DNA reads as TGTGCCAGCAGTAGAACTAGCGGGAGGACAGATACGCAGTATTTT. Its translation is CASSRTSGRTDTQYF.

CDR3 amino acids: CASSGGLAGRGETQYF. In DNA, the CDR3 is TGTGCCAGCAGTGGGGGGCTAGCGGGAAGAGGAGAGACCCAGTACTTC. The genes are TRBV28 and TRBJ2-5; 9 bases match TRBD2. The germline V gene encodes CDR1 MDHEN and CDR2 SYDVKM. The V segment lost 5 bases and the J segment 4 bases; nucleotides outside the gene matches: 11. The CDR3 has 16 amino acids. The whole variable domain, remainder taken from reference TRBV28 and TRBJ2-5, is DVKVTQSSRYLVKRTGEKVFLECVQDMDHENMFWYRQDPGLGLRLIYFSYDVKMKEKGDIPEGYSVSREKKERFSLILESASTNQTSMYLCASSGGLAGRGETQYFGPGTRLLVL.

This chain links TRBV10-3 with TRBJ1-6; no clear D. This CDR3 region has 14 residues. Per germline, CDR1 ENHRY and CDR2 SYGVKD. V lost 1 base and J lost 9, with 10 bases in between. The CDR3 loop is CAISEFRVFSPLHF. The DNA for the CDR3 is TGTGCCATCAGTGAGTTTCGGGTTTTTTCACCCCTCCACTTT.

V and J are TRBV20-1 and TRBJ2-2; 7 nucleotides match TRBD2. The V gene's germline CDR1 is DFQATT and CDR2 SNEGSKA (reference sequence). V dropped 3 bases and J dropped 4; count of bases not matched to a gene: 5. This CDR3 spans 14 amino acids. The CDR3 reads CSASYLAVTGELFF. CDR3 nucleotides: TGCAGTGCTAGTTATCTAGCGGTCACCGGGGAGCTGTTTTTT.

The V gene is TRBV6-2 or TRBV6-3, the J gene TRBJ2-7; D remains unclear. The germline CDR1 and CDR2 sequences are MNHEY and SVGEGT. The CDR3 is made up of 17 amino acids. V shed 0 bases and J shed 0 bases, with 15 bases lying between them. This chain's CDR3 is CASSYSPQVPISYEQYF. CDR3 bases: TGTGCCAGCAGTTACTCACCCCAGGTTCCTATCTCCTACGAGCAGTACTTC.

The rearrangement links TRBV5-1 to TRBJ1-5; unclear D gene. Germline lookup yields CDR1 SGHRS and CDR2 YFSETQ. Trimming took 0 bases from V and 2 from J, leaving 6 bases between them. This CDR3 has 14 amino acids. The CDR3 is CASSLDTGNQPQHF. The CDR3 nucleotides read TGCGCCAGCAGCTTGGATACGGGCAATCAGCCCCAGCATTTT.

J is TRBJ2-2 and V is TRBV5-6; weak D call: TRBD2 (5 bases). Per germline, CDR1 SGHDT and CDR2 YYEEEE. The CDR3 totals 15 residues. V dropped 1 base and J dropped 5 bases, with 12 bases sitting between them. As DNA, the CDR3 is TGTGCCAGCAGCTTGTTACTAGGAATTACCGGGGAGCTGTTTTTT. This codes for CASSLLLGITGELFF. Together with reference TRBV5-6 and TRBJ2-2, the CDR3 gives the full variable domain: DAGVTQSPTHLIKTRGQQVTLRCSPKSGHDTVSWYQQALGQGPQFIFQYYEEEERQRGNFPDRFSGHQFPNYSSELNVNALLLGDSALYLCASSLLLGITGELFFGEGSRLTVL.

The rearrangement uses TRBV28 and TRBJ2-1; the match to TRBD1 covers 7 bases. This CDR3 contains 13 residues. The V gene end was trimmed by 6 bases and the J gene end by 6 bases; junction bases not matched to a gene: 5. The germline V gene encodes CDR1 MDHEN and CDR2 SYDVKM. This CDR3 reads CASSRQGTNEQFF. The CDR3 nucleotides are TGTGCCAGCAGCCGACAGGGAACCAATGAGCAGTTCTTC.

This chain uses TRBV10-3 with TRBJ1-5; 8 nucleotides line up with TRBD1. The trim removed 1 base at V and 0 bases at J, leaving 14 bases unmatched. CDR3 length equals 20 residues. CDR1 and CDR2 (germline): ENHRY, SYGVKD. CDR3 DNA: TGTGCCATCAGTGAGTATATAACAGGGGGGAAGAGAAATAGCAATCAGCCCCAGCATTTT. Encoded protein: CAISEYITGGKRNSNQPQHF.

CDR3 nucleotide sequence: TGTGCCAGCAGCCCCCTTGGGCAGCCGCTGGATCAGCCCCAGCATTTT. It encodes CASSPLGQPLDQPQHF. The V gene is TRBV7-9, the J gene TRBJ1-5; no clear D. V was pared by 5 bases and J by 5 bases, with 19 bases between. The CDR3 loop spans 16 amino acids. The germline V gene encodes CDR1 SEHNR and CDR2 FQNEAQ (reference sequence).

The gene calls are TRBV5-8 and TRBJ1-5; D gene ambiguous. Trimming took 2 bases from V and 6 from J, leaving 12 bases between them. CDR1 is SGHTS, CDR2 YDEGEE, per germline. The CDR3 totals 14 residues. CDR3 amino acids: CASSFPAGGQPQHF. CDR3 nucleotide sequence: TGTGCCAGCAGCTTTCCTGCGGGAGGTCAGCCCCAGCATTTT.

The chain has TRBV27 and TRBJ2-1, with D unresolved. Trimming cost V 3 bases and J 2 bases, with 8 bases left between them. CDR3 length: 14 amino acids. CDR1 MNHEY and CDR2 SMNVEV come from the germline V gene (reference sequence). Here the CDR3 DNA reads TGTGCCAGCAGTTTGAACTCCGCCTACAATGAGCAGTTCTTC. As protein: CASSLNSAYNEQFF.

The chain joins TRBV19 to TRBJ1-1; maybe TRBD1 (5 bases). V was trimmed by 5 bases and J by 4 bases, leaving 14 bases between them. CDR3 length: 14 residues. Per germline, CDR1 LNHDA and CDR2 SQIVND (reference sequence). The CDR3 DNA reads TGTGCCAGTAGTTCGGGACTACCTGGCACTGAAGCTTTCTTT. This translates into CASSSGLPGTEAFF.

The rearrangement links TRBV7-9 to TRBJ1-1, with D perhaps TRBD1 (6 bases). V lost 1 base and J 4 bases, leaving 13 bases between the germline ends. In germline, CDR1 is SEHNR, CDR2 FQNEAQ (reference sequence). There are 15 residues in the CDR3. The CDR3 DNA reads as TGTGCCAGCAGCTTAGTCTTGGGGGGGCCCACTGAAGCTTTCTTT. It translates to CASSLVLGGPTEAFF.